One sample yielded the 22 T cell receptor beta chains listed below, sequenced in a study of CXCR4 blockade with PD-1 therapy in pancreatic cancer. Assay used: immunoSEQ multiplex PCR; TCRdb lists only in-frame clones, some missing. There are 2,500 to 3,500 clones in the sample; 39% occur only once, and 27% lies in the top ten. The material sequenced was tumor tissue. These receptors all come from a human donor with pancreatic ductal adenocarcinoma.

The chain carries TRBV6-8 and TRBJ1-1, with D maybe TRBD1 (5 bases). Trimming pared 5 bases from V and 4 bases from J, leaving 11 bases between. Germline CDR1 reads MNHGY; CDR2 reads SAAAGT. The CDR3 runs to 13 residues. Here the CDR3 DNA reads TGTGCCAGCAGTAAGGACGGGGGCACTGAAGCTTTCTTT. The encoded protein is CASSKDGGTEAFF.

This chain joins TRBV30 and TRBJ1-1; tentative D call: TRBD1 (5 bases). Germline V lookup: CDR1 GTSNPN, CDR2 SVGIG (reference sequence). This CDR3 has 13 amino acids. Deletions cut 4 bases from V and 4 bases from J, with 13 bases between. The CDR3 nucleotides are TGTGCCTGGAATGGGGGGACGGGCACTGAAGCTTTCTTT. Protein: CAWNGGTGTEAFF.

This clone appeared a few times. An end of the junction does not agree with germline; a read error may underlie this. J is TRBJ2-7 and V is TRBV6-4; perhaps TRBD2 as D (5 bases). The CDR3 loop spans 15 amino acids. Germline V CDR1 and CDR2: MRHNA, SNTAGT. CDR3 sequence: CASSYSTHEGYEQYF. As DNA, the CDR3 is TGTGCCAGCAGTTACTCGACCCATGAGGGCTATGAGCAGTACTTC.

This clone was observed a few times. The CDR3 coding sequence is TGTGCCATCGGGGGACAGGGGACGAACACCGGGGAGCTGTTTTTT. Translation gives CAIGGQGTNTGELFF. The chain has TRBV6-8 and TRBJ2-2, with TRBD1 matching over 10 bases. In germline, CDR1 is MNHGY, CDR2 SAAAGT. J lost 0 bases, V lost 10 bases, and 5 bases had no gene match. The CDR3 spans 15 residues.

This chain connects TRBV19 to TRBJ1-1; 7 bases align to TRBD1. This CDR3 region has 12 residues. The germline V gene encodes CDR1 LNHDA and CDR2 SQIVND (reference sequence). Losses at the gene ends were 9 bases for V and 7 bases for J; bases not matched to a gene: 8. CDR3: CASSRDSVEAFF. CDR3 DNA sequence: TGTGCCAGCAGCCGGGACAGCGTTGAAGCTTTCTTT.

The CDR3 DNA is TGTGCCAGTAGTCAGCTCGGGGGCTACGAGCAGTACTTC. Translated: CASSQLGGYEQYF. V usage is TRBV19 and J usage is TRBJ2-7; D possibly corresponds to TRBD2 (6 bases). Trimming removed 5 bases from V and 3 bases from J, with 11 bases in between. Per germline, CDR1 LNHDA and CDR2 SQIVND (reference sequence). The CDR3 consists of 13 residues. Looking up the rest from reference TRBV19 and TRBJ2-7 gives the full variable domain: DGGITQSPKYLFRKEGQNVTLSCEQNLNHDAMYWYRQDPGQGLRLIYYSQIVNDFQKGDIAEGYSVSREKKESFPLTVTSAQKNPTAFYLCASSQLGGYEQYFGPGTRLTVT.

This clone is medium-sized. The chain recombines TRBV4-1 with TRBJ1-4; D remains ambiguous. The CDR3 spans 16 residues. Germline lookup yields CDR1 MGHRA and CDR2 YSYEKL. V was trimmed by 6 bases and J by 0 bases, leaving 14 bases between them. The DNA of the CDR3 is TGCGCCAGCAGTTACGAGAGGCTCTCAACTAATGAAAAACTGTTTTTT. Amino acid sequence: CASSYERLSTNEKLFF.

Remarks on this clone: A read error may account for a junction end that differs from germline. The chain combines TRBV7-7 with TRBJ2-2; D possibly corresponds to TRBD1 (6 bases). CDR3 size: 14 residues. Germline values: CDR1 SSHAT, CDR2 FNYEAQ (reference sequence). Here the CDR3 reads CASSPGQNTGELFF. The CDR3 nucleotides are TGTGCTAGCAGCCCGGGACAGAACACCGGGGAGCTGTTTTTT.

The chain recombines TRBV2 with TRBJ1-4; D not resolved. The V gene lost 6 bases and the J gene lost 8 bases, with 16 bases spanning the gap. The germline V gene has CDR1 SNHLY and CDR2 FYNNEI. The CDR3 consists of 14 residues. The CDR3 DNA reads TGTGCCAGCAGGGAGGGCAGGTGGGAGGAAAAACTGTTTTTT. It encodes CASREGRWEEKLFF.

This clone came up a few times. V gene TRBV6-4 combines with J gene TRBJ1-5, with a weak D call TRBD1 (5 bases). Trimming pared 10 bases from V and 2 bases from J, leaving 15 bases between. CDR1 is MRHNA and CDR2 is SNTAGT in the germline V gene. The CDR3 length is 14 residues. CDR3 region: CATDTGDGNQPQHF. The CDR3 region has the DNA TGTGCCACCGATACAGGAGATGGCAATCAGCCCCAGCATTTT.

In its sample, this clone was seen once. This chain joins TRBV30 and TRBJ1-6; the D is unclear. Looked up from germline, CDR1 is GTSNPN and CDR2 is SVGIG (reference sequence). Between the trimmed V and J ends, which lost 1 base and 5 bases, there was a span of 6 bases. The CDR3 sequence is 13 residues long. The CDR3, as DNA: TGTGCCTGGAGTGACGTGGATAATTCACCCCTCCACTTT. Encoded protein: CAWSDVDNSPLHF. Full variable domain (missing parts from reference TRBV30 and TRBJ1-6): SQTIHQWPATLVQPVGSPLSLECTVEGTSNPNLYWYRQAAGRGLQLLFYSVGIGQISSEVPQNLSASRPQDRQFILSSKKLLLSDSGFYLCAWSDVDNSPLHFGNGTRLTVT.

This clone was counted between two and nine times. This rearrangement joins TRBV6-8 to TRBJ2-2, with unresolved D. Per germline, CDR1 MNHGY and CDR2 SAAAGT. V was pared by 5 bases and J by 3 bases, with 10 bases between. This CDR3 has 14 residues. CDR3 sequence: CASSVGKYTGELFF. The DNA for the CDR3 is TGTGCCAGCAGTGTAGGCAAATACACCGGGGAGCTGTTTTTT.

This sequence joins TRBV19 and TRBJ2-5; TRBD2 matches 8 bases. This CDR3 is 16 amino acids long. Trimming at V came to 5 bases and at J to 1 base, leaving 9 bases not matched to a gene. Germline CDR1 and CDR2: LNHDA and SQIVND (reference sequence). The CDR3 loop is CASSGGGSGVQETQYF. CDR3 DNA sequence: TGTGCCAGTAGTGGGGGAGGTAGCGGGGTCCAAGAGACCCAGTACTTC.

The chain joins TRBV29-1 to TRBJ1-1, with D unresolved. The V gene lost 5 bases and the J gene lost 3 bases, with 10 bases spanning the gap. Germline V gene lookup returns CDR1 SQVTM and CDR2 ANQGSEA. The CDR3 is 12 residues long. CDR3 amino acids: CSVLSRYTEAFF. DNA of the CDR3: TGCAGCGTTTTGTCTAGGTACACTGAAGCTTTCTTT.

This rearrangement joins TRBV5-1 to TRBJ1-4, with D possibly being TRBD1 (5 bases). The CDR3 totals 14 residues. Germline-derived CDR1 and CDR2 are SGHRS and YFSETQ. The V end was cut by 6 bases, the J end by 0 bases, with 9 bases between. CDR3 in DNA: TGCGCCAGCATGGGGGGGACAACTAATGAAAAACTGTTTTTT. Protein product: CASMGGTTNEKLFF. Supplemented by reference TRBV5-1 and TRBJ1-4, the full variable domain reads KAGVTQTPRYLIKTRGQQVTLSCSPISGHRSVSWYQQTPGQGLQFLFEYFSETQRNKGNFPGRFSGRQFSNSRSEMNVSTLELGDSALYLCASMGGTTNEKLFFGSGTQLSVL.

The V call is TRBV10-2, the J call TRBJ2-7, with TRBD1 identical over 8 bases. Germline values: CDR1 WSHSY, CDR2 SAAADI. With 0 bases clipped from V and 2 bases from J, the junction kept 6 bases outside the gene matches. The CDR3 extends over 16 amino acids. CDR3 amino acids: CASSESIQGATYEQYF. As DNA, the CDR3 is TGCGCCAGCAGTGAGTCGATTCAGGGGGCAACCTACGAGCAGTACTTC.

This clone has only a few counts. V gene TRBV28 combines with J gene TRBJ2-3, with D unclear. The CDR3 spans 13 residues. V shed 3 bases and J shed 0 bases, with 4 bases lying between them. In germline, CDR1 is MDHEN, CDR2 SYDVKM. CDR3 DNA sequence: TGTGCCAGCAGTTTGTACAGCACAGATACGCAGTATTTT. Its translation: CASSLYSTDTQYF.

V usage is TRBV30 and J usage is TRBJ2-1; the D gene is possibly TRBD1 (5 bases). Trimming took off 4 bases at V and 6 bases at J, with 16 bases between the two ends. The CDR3 has 14 amino acids. Germline loops: CDR1 GTSNPN, CDR2 SVGIG (reference sequence). In nucleotides, the CDR3 is TGTGCCTGGAAGACAGCATCCTGGACCAATGAGCAGTTCTTC. Amino acids: CAWKTASWTNEQFF.

V gene TRBV14 combines with J gene TRBJ2-7, with D perhaps assigned TRBD1 or TRBD2 (5 bases each). The CDR3 length is 14 residues. Germline V gene sequence: CDR1 SGHDN, CDR2 FVKESK. V lost 4 bases and J 2 bases, leaving 12 bases between the germline ends. The CDR3 is CASSRWDLTYEQYF. Here the CDR3 DNA reads TGTGCCAGCAGCCGTTGGGACCTCACCTACGAGCAGTACTTC. Looking up the rest from reference TRBV14 and TRBJ2-7 gives the full variable domain: EAGVTQFPSHSVIEKGQTVTLRCDPISGHDNLYWYRRVMGKEIKFLLHFVKESKQDESGMPNNRFLAERTGGTYSTLKVQPAELEDSGVYFCASSRWDLTYEQYFGPGTRLTVT.

V usage is TRBV19 and J usage is TRBJ1-4; D gene unclear. V lost 6 bases and J 3 bases, leaving 14 bases between the germline ends. This CDR3 has 15 residues. Germline lookup yields CDR1 LNHDA and CDR2 SQIVND (reference sequence). This CDR3 reads CASRALDGSNEKLFF. The CDR3 DNA reads TGTGCCAGTAGGGCCCTGGACGGATCTAATGAAAAACTGTTTTTT.

This clone has just a few counts. The rearrangement links TRBV28 to TRBJ2-7; D is possibly TRBD1 (6 bases). Trimming pared 10 bases from V and 4 bases from J, leaving 20 bases between. CDR1 and CDR2 from the germline V gene are MDHEN and SYDVKM. This CDR3 has 14 amino acids. The CDR3 DNA reads as TGTGCCATACAAAAGACAGGACGTGGTTACGAGCAGTACTTC. As protein: CAIQKTGRGYEQYF.

This clone was observed a few times. The chain carries TRBV28 and TRBJ2-3; 7 bases line up with TRBD1. Looked up from germline, CDR1 is MDHEN and CDR2 is SYDVKM. The CDR3 sequence is 14 residues long. V was clipped by 7 bases and J by 2 bases; unmatched bases: 6. This chain's CDR3 is CASNRDSYTDTQYF. CDR3 nucleotide sequence: TGTGCCAGCAACCGGGACAGCTACACAGATACGCAGTATTTT.